What follows describes a single T cell receptor (beta chain). The antigen remains unidentified. The record originates from a study of regulatory T cells. The study's findings and limits: In CD3G-deficient patients, conventional CD4+ T cells were enriched for hydrophobic CDR3 residues at positions 6 and 7.

The primer mix had 52 TRBV and 13 TRBJ primers. Some clones are missing from TCRdb's copy, which holds only in-frame ones; the method was immunoSEQ multiplex PCR. The sample includes around 30,000 clones, more than 85% of them seen just once. Germline V gives CDR1 MDHEN, CDR2 SYDVKM. The CDR3 is 15 amino acids. J was trimmed by 4 bases and V by 5 bases; bases with no gene match: 6. The chain has TRBV28 and TRBJ2-7; 12 bases fit TRBD2. Sequenced sample: conventional CD4+ T cells sorted from blood. The clonotype was recovered from a child aged 2-15 years with CD3G deficiency. CDR3 residues: CASSLAGGPIYEQYF. The CDR3 coding sequence is TGTGCCAGCAGTCTAGCGGGAGGGCCCATTTACGAGCAGTACTTC.